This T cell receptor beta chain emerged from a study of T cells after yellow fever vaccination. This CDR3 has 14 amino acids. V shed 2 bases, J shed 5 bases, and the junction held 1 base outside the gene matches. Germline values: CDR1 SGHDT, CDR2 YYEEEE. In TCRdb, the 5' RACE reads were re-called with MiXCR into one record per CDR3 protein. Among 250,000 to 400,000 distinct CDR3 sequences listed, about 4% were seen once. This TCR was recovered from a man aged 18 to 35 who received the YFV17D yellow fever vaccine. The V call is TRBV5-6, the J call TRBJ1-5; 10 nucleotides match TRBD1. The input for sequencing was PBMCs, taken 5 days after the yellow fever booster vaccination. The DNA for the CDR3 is TGTGCCAGCAGCTTCGGACAGGGGGATCAGCCCCAGCATTTT. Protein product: CASSFGQGDQPQHF.